A selection of T cell receptor beta chains follows, all from one sample in a study of blood T cell repertoires in COVID-19. Assay used: immunoSEQ multiplex PCR; TCRdb lists only in-frame clones, some missing. The sample has about 260,000 clones, about 90% seen once. The sequenced material came from peripheral blood. These receptors originate from a woman in her forties with acute or convalescent COVID-19. Both conserved end residues are part of each CDR3. Each record gives: V gene, clone size, J gene, D gene, CDR3 DNA, CDR3 protein. A D gene is named only where the DNA matches it firmly. Clone size appears in some rows only: once, few, many, or a class for an expanded clone.

V: TRBV11-2
size: .
J: TRBJ1-1
D: .
DNA: TGTGCCAGCACGTATCACACTGAAGCTTTCTTT
CDR3: CASTYHTEAFF

V: TRBV10-1
size: .
J: TRBJ2-3
D: TRBD1
DNA: TGCGCCAGCAGTGATTACGGGACAGGGAAGTCAGATACGCAGTATTTT
CDR3: CASSDYGTGKSDTQYF

V: TRBV19
size: .
J: TRBJ2-5
D: TRBD2
DNA: TGTGCCAGTAGTATAGCAAGGCGGGGGGGCCGGGAGACCCAGTACTTC
CDR3: CASSIARRGGRETQYF

V: TRBV12-3/TRBV12-4
size: .
J: TRBJ1-5
D: .
DNA: TGTGCCAGCGCGGGGTCTAGCAATCAGCCCCAGCATTTT
CDR3: CASAGSSNQPQHF

V: TRBV5-1
size: .
J: TRBJ2-3
D: TRBD2
DNA: TGCGCCAGCAGCCGATCTAGCGGGGGGTCACAAACGCAGTATTTT
CDR3: CASSRSSGGSQTQYF

V: TRBV6-4
size: .
J: TRBJ1-2
D: TRBD1
DNA: TGTGCCAGCAGTGACTGGACAGGGGGCAGAAAAGGCTACACCTTC
CDR3: CASSDWTGGRKGYTF

V: TRBV7-2
size: few
J: TRBJ2-5
D: .
DNA: TGTGCCAGCAGCTTATTTGCGGCGTCGGAGACCCAGTACTTC
CDR3: CASSLFAASETQYF

V: TRBV11-1
size: .
J: TRBJ1-1
D: .
DNA: TGTGCCAGCAGCTTTCAGGGGCAGACTGAAGCTTTCTTT
CDR3: CASSFQGQTEAFF

V: TRBV30
size: .
J: TRBJ1-1
D: .
DNA: TGTGCCTGGAGCCCCGGTGAAACTGAAGCTTTCTTT
CDR3: CAWSPGETEAFF

V: TRBV9
size: .
J: TRBJ1-6
D: .
DNA: TGTGCCAGCACTAGAAGACCGGGATACAATTCACCCCTCCACTTT
CDR3: CASTRRPGYNSPLHF

V: TRBV6-5
size: .
J: TRBJ2-3
D: .
DNA: TGTGCCAGCCAAGACTTGCGGGGACGCACAGATACGCAGTATTTT
CDR3: CASQDLRGRTDTQYF

V: TRBV6-6
size: .
J: TRBJ1-5
D: .
DNA: TGTGCCAGCAGTGGGGCATTCGATGATAGCAATCAGCCCCAGCATTTT
CDR3: CASSGAFDDSNQPQHF

V: TRBV9
size: .
J: TRBJ1-1
D: TRBD1
DNA: TGTGCCAGCAGCGTAGGCCCCATGACAGGGGTCGCTGAAGCTTTCTTT
CDR3: CASSVGPMTGVAEAFF

V: TRBV7-6
size: .
J: TRBJ2-2
D: TRBD1
DNA: TGTGCCAGCAGCCACCCCCAAGGGGGCGCGCCCGGGGAGCTGTTTTTT
CDR3: CASSHPQGGAPGELFF